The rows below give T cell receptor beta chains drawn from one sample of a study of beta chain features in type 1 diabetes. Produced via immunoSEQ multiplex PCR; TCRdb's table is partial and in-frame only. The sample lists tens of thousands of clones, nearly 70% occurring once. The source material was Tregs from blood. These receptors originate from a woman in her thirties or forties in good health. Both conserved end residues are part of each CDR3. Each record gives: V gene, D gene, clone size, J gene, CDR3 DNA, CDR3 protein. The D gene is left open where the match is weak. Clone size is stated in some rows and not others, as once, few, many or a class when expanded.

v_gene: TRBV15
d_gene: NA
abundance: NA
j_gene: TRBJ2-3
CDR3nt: TGTGCCACCTCCCTCGGAGCTAGCGGCACAGATACGCAGTATTTT
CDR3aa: CATSLGASGTDTQYF

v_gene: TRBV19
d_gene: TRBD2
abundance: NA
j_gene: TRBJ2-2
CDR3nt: TGTGCCACCTCAGTGGGACTAGCGGTCGGGGAGCTGTTTTTT
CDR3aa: CATSVGLAVGELFF

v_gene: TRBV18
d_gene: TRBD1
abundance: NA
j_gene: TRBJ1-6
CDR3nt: TGTGCCAGCTCACCGGGACAGGGGTATTCACCCCTCCACTTT
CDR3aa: CASSPGQGYSPLHF

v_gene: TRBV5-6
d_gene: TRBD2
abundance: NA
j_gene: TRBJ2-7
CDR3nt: TGTGCCAGCAGCTTGGTAGGACTAGATTACGAGCAGTACTTC
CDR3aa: CASSLVGLDYEQYF

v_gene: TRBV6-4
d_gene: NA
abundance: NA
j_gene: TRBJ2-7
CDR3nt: TGTGCCAGCAGTGGCGGGACCTCCTACGAGCAGTACTTC
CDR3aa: CASSGGTSYEQYF

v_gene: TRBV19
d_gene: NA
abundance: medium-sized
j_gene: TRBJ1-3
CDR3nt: TGTGCCAGCGGGGGTCGGGGAGACACCATATATTTT
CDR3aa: CASGGRGDTIYF

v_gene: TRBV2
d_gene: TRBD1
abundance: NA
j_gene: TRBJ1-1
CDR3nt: TGTGCCAGCACACTCCAGTGGAAGGGGGCCCAGACGACTGAAGCTTTCTTT
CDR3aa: CASTLQWKGAQTTEAFF

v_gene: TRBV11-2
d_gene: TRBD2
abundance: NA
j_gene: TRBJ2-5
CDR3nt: TGTGCCAGCAGCGAATCAAGCGGGGGGGGGCGGGAGACCCAGTACTTC
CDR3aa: CASSESSGGGRETQYF

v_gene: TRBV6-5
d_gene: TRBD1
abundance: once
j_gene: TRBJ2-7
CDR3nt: TGTGCCAGCAGTGTGACAGGGGTTGCCTACGAGCAGTACTTC
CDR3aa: CASSVTGVAYEQYF

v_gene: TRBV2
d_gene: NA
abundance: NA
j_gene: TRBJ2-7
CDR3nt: TGTGCCAGCAGTTTGGACGGAGGAGAGCAGTACTTC
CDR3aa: CASSLDGGEQYF

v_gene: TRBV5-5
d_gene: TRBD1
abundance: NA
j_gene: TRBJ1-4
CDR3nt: TGTGCCAGCAGCTTGGTCTGGACAGGGAAAAATGAAAAACTGTTTTTT
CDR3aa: CASSLVWTGKNEKLFF

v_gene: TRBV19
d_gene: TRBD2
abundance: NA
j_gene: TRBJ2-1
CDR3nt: TGTGCCAGTAGTACTAGCGGGGGACTAATAAAGAATGAGCAGTTCTTC
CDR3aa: CASSTSGGLIKNEQFF

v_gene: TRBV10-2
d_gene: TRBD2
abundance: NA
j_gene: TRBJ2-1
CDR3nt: TGCGCCAGCACTGGGGGTCGAGGGCTAGCGGGATGGACCTACAATGAGCAGTTCTTC
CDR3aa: CASTGGRGLAGWTYNEQFF

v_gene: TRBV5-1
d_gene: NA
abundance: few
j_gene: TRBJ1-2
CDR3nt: TGCGCCAGCAGCTTGTCGGCTGCGCGGGGCTACACCTTC
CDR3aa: CASSLSAARGYTF

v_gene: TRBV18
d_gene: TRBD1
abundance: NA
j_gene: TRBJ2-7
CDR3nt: TGTGCCAGCTCACGGACAGGGAAGTTGGGCGAGCAGTACTTC
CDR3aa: CASSRTGKLGEQYF

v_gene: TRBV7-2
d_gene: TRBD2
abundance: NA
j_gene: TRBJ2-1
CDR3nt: TGTGCCAGCAGCATCAGCGGGGGGACTTACAATGAGCAGTTCTTC
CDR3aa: CASSISGGTYNEQFF

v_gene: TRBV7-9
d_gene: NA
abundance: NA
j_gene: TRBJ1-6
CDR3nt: TGTGCCAGCAGACGCGACATCCGGACATCACCCCTCCACTTT
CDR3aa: CASRRDIRTSPLHF

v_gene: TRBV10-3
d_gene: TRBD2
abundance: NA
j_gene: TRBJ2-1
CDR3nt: TGTGCCATCAGTCTCCTAGCGGGGGGGAAATACAATGAGCAGTTCTTC
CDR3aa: CAISLLAGGKYNEQFF

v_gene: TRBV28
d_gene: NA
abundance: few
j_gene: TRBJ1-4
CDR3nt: TGTGCCAGCAGACCCACTGGTGGTGAAAAACTGTTTTTT
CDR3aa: CASRPTGGEKLFF

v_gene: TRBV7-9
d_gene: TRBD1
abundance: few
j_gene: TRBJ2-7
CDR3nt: TGTGCCAGCAGCTTATATTGGACAGGGATTAAATCCTACGAGCAGTACTTC
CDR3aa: CASSLYWTGIKSYEQYF

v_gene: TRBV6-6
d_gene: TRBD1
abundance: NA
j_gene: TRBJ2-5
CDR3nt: TGTGCCAGCAGTTACTCGACAGGGGTAGAGACCCAGTACTTC
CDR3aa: CASSYSTGVETQYF

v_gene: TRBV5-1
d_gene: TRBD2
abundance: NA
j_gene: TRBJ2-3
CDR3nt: TGCGCCAGCAGCTGGACTAGCGGGGGGACAGATACGCAGTATTTT
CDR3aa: CASSWTSGGTDTQYF

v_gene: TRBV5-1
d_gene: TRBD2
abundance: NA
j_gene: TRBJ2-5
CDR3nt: TGCGCCAGCAGCGCCATACCCGGGAGGAAAGAGACCCAGTACTTC
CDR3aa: CASSAIPGRKETQYF

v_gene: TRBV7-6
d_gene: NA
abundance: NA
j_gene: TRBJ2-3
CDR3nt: TGTGCCAGCAGCTTAGGGCAGGGTGGCGGAGATACGCAGTATTTT
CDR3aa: CASSLGQGGGDTQYF

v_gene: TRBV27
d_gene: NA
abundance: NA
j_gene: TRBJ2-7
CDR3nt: TGTGCCAGCAGAACTTTGGGGGGATCCTACGAGCAGTACTTC
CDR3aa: CASRTLGGSYEQYF

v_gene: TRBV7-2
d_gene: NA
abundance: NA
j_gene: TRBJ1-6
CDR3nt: TGTGCCAGCAGCCCCTTTCTATCAGCAGGGTTCCTTTATAATTCCCCCCTCCACTTT
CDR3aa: CASSPFLSAGFLYNSPLHF

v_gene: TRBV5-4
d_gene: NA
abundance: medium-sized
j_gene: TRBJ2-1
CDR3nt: TGTGCCAGCAGCTCTGCAGCGGTGGGGAATGAGCAGTTCTTC
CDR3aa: CASSSAAVGNEQFF

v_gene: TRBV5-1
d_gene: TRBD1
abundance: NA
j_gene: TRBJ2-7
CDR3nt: TGCGCCAGCAGCCCCCGACAGGGGGCGTTTGACCCGGATATCGACGAGCAGTACTTC
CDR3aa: CASSPRQGAFDPDIDEQYF

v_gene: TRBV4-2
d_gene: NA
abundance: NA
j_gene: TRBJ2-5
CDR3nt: TGTGCCAGCAGCCAAGTTAGTGCGAACCAAGAGACCCAGTACTTC
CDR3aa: CASSQVSANQETQYF

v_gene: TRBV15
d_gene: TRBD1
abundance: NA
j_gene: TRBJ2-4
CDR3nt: TGTGCCACCAGCAGAGATTCAGGACAGGACATTCAGTACTTC
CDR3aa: CATSRDSGQDIQYF

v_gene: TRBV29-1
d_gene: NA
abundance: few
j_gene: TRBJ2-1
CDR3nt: TGCAGCGTTGGACCCCAGGACAACAATGAGCAGTTCTTC
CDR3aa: CSVGPQDNNEQFF

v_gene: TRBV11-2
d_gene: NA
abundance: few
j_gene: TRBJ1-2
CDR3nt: TGTGCCAGCAGCCACGAATTTACGTGGTTTTCAGGGTCCCGCGGCTACACCTTC
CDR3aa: CASSHEFTWFSGSRGYTF

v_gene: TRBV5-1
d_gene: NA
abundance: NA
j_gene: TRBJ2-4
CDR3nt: TGCGCCAGCAGAGGAGGGCTAGCCAAAAACATTCAGTACTTC
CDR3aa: CASRGGLAKNIQYF

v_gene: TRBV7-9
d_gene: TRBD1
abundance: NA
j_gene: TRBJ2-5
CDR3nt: TGTGCCAGCAGCCGTCTGAGGGGGCCCGCTCGGACCCAGTACTTC
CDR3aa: CASSRLRGPARTQYF

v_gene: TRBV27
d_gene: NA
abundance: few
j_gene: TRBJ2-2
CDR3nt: TGTGCCAGCAGTCGGCTCAGGGGAGCCGGGGAGCTGTTTTTT
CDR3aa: CASSRLRGAGELFF

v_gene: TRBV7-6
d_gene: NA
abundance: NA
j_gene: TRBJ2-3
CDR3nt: TGTGCCAGCAGCCCGGGGGGCGCTAGCACAGATACGCAGTATTTT
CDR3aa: CASSPGGASTDTQYF

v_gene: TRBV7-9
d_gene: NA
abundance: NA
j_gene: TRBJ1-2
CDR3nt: TGTGCCAGCAGCTCCCGGGACGCGGGGGGAAGCTATGGCTACACCTTC
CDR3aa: CASSSRDAGGSYGYTF